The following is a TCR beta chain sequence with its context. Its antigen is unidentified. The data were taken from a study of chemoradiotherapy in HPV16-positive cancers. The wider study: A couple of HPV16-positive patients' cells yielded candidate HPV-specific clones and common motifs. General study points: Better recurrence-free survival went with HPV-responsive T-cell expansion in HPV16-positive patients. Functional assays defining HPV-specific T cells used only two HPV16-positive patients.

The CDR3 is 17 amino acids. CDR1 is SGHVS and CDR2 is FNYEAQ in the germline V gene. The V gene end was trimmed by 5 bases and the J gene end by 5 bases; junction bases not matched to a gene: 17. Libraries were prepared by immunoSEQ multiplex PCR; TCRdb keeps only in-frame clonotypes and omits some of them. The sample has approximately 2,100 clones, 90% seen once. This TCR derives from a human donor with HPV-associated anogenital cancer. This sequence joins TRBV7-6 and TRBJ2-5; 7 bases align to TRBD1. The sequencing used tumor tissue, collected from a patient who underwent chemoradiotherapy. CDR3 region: CASSSPGQNLQEETQYF. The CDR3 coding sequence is TGTGCCAGCAGCAGCCCGGGACAGAACCTCCAAGAGGAGACCCAGTACTTC.